This T cell receptor beta chain was documented in a study of blood T cell repertoires in COVID-19. The CDR3 covers 16 residues. V dropped 3 bases and J dropped 4; count of bases not matched to a gene: 11. Germline loops: CDR1 LGHDT, CDR2 YNNKEL (reference sequence). As originally analysed: Using reference gene primer amplification, nucleated cell counts were estimated. Some clones are missing from TCRdb's copy, which holds only in-frame ones; the method was immunoSEQ multiplex PCR. The V and J calls and clone size are taken from that table; D and trimming were inferred from the DNA. The sample includes around 200,000 clones, more than 75% of them seen just once.

V is TRBV3-1 (or the pseudogene TRBV3-2) and J is TRBJ2-5, with TRBD2 matching over 7 bases. What was sequenced was peripheral blood. This TCR was sampled from a man older than 75 with acute or convalescent COVID-19. Here the CDR3 reads CASSQTRTRRAETQYF. In DNA, the CDR3 is TGTGCCAGCAGCCAGACGCGGACTAGGCGGGCAGAGACCCAGTACTTC.